Listed below are T cell receptor beta chains from one sample, sequenced in a study of T cell responses to AZD1222 COVID-19 vaccine. Profiling relied on immunoSEQ multiplex PCR, and the TCRdb table lists in-frame clones only, not all of them. The table lists under 250,000 clones, 90% to 95% of them singletons, with around 1% in the top ten. The sample was peripheral blood, taken on day 0 of MenACWY control vaccination. The receptors were gathered from an adult in good health. Each CDR3 is given with its conserved first and last residue. The D gene is left open where the match is weak. Part of the rows lack a size; the others show once, few, many or a class for expanded clones.

CDR3 protein	CDR3 DNA	clone size	V gene	J gene	D gene
CASSFTLGELFF	TGTGCCAGCAGCTTCACCTTGGGGGAGCTGTTTTTT	.	TRBV7-2	TRBJ2-2	.
CASSLTGRYNQPQHF	TGCGCCAGCAGCTTGACCGGACGGTACAATCAGCCCCAGCATTTT	once	TRBV5-1	TRBJ1-5	.
CASSSSGRNTEAFF	TGTGCCAGCAGTTCCTCTGGCAGAAACACTGAAGCTTTCTTT	.	TRBV27	TRBJ1-1	.
CASSNEGSGRGYTF	TGTGCCAGCAGTAACGAGGGCAGCGGGAGGGGCTACACCTTC	.	TRBV9	TRBJ1-2	.
CASSGQGVNTEAFF	TGTGCCAGCAGCGGACAGGGGGTCAACACTGAAGCTTTCTTT	.	TRBV7-2	TRBJ1-1	TRBD1
CASTLNGAFF	TGTGCCAGCACCCTAAATGGGGCTTTCTTT	.	TRBV7-9	TRBJ1-1	.
CASSLLVDAGEQYF	TGCGCCAGCAGCCTGTTGGTGGATGCGGGGGAGCAGTACTTC	.	TRBV5-1	TRBJ2-7	.
CASSLSSRTNEKLFF	TGTGCCAGCAGTTTGTCTTCAAGGACTAATGAAAAACTGTTTTTT	.	TRBV27	TRBJ1-4	.
CASGLVVGPYSYEQYF	TGTGCTAGTGGTTTGGTAGTGGGACCTTACTCCTACGAGCAGTACTTC	.	TRBV12-5	TRBJ2-7	.
CASRQNQGVPQETQYF	TGCGCCAGCAGACAAAATCAGGGGGTTCCCCAAGAGACCCAGTACTTC	.	TRBV5-1	TRBJ2-5	TRBD1
CASSLTGSRNTIYF	TGTGCCAGCAGCCTGACAGGGAGCAGGAACACCATATATTTT	.	TRBV5-6	TRBJ1-3	TRBD1
CASSPGRINQPQHF	TGTGCCAGTAGCCCTGGACGGATCAATCAGCCCCAGCATTTT	.	TRBV19	TRBJ1-5	.
CASTYNSPLHF	TGTGCCAGCACGTATAATTCACCCCTCCACTTT	.	TRBV2	TRBJ1-6	.
CASSPQFSGNTIYF	TGCGCCAGCAGCCCCCAGTTCTCTGGAAACACCATATATTTT	once	TRBV5-1	TRBJ1-3	.
CAGRPSGFYNEQFF	TGTGCCGGCCGCCCCAGCGGGTTTTACAATGAGCAGTTCTTC	once	TRBV30	TRBJ2-1	.
CASSLGGGTTGELFF	TGCGCCAGCAGCTTGGGCGGGGGAACTACCGGGGAGCTGTTTTTT	.	TRBV5-1	TRBJ2-2	TRBD2
CASQQGAVRSPLHF	TGTGCCAGTCAACAGGGGGCTGTGCGGTCACCCCTCCACTTT	.	TRBV19	TRBJ1-6	TRBD1
CASSLAGRVWGSGANVLTF	TGTGCCAGCAGCTTGGCCGGAAGGGTTTGGGGCTCTGGGGCCAACGTCCTGACTTTC	.	TRBV5-4	TRBJ2-6	.
CASSITGFSTEAFF	TGTGCCAGTAGTATAACAGGGTTTTCGACTGAAGCTTTCTTT	.	TRBV19	TRBJ1-1	.
CASCTSADISYEQYF	TGTGCCAGCTGTACCAGTGCCGACATCTCCTACGAGCAGTACTTC	.	TRBV18	TRBJ2-7	.
CASKDRSGSTGELFF	TGTGCCAGCAAAGATCGCTCTGGATCCACCGGGGAGCTGTTTTTT	few	TRBV6-5	TRBJ2-2	.
CASRLLGDWNSPLHF	TGTGCCAGCAGACTCTTGGGGGATTGGAATTCACCCCTCCACTTT	.	TRBV27	TRBJ1-6	.
CASSWGQNTEAFF	TGTGCCAGCAGCTGGGGACAGAACACTGAAGCTTTCTTT	.	TRBV5-5	TRBJ1-1	.
CASSLEYRAGRDSNQPQHF	TGTGCCAGCAGCTTAGAGTATCGCGCAGGGAGGGATAGCAATCAGCCCCAGCATTTT	.	TRBV7-9	TRBJ1-5	.
CASRGGSGALYNEQFF	TGTGCCAGCAGGGGGGGGAGTGGGGCCCTCTACAATGAGCAGTTCTTC	.	TRBV28	TRBJ2-1	TRBD2
CASNPTGANVLTF	TGTGCCAGCAACCCGACCGGGGCCAACGTCCTGACTTTC	.	TRBV6-5	TRBJ2-6	.
CASSLRTGEVGYTF	TGTGCCAGCTCACTGAGGACAGGGGAGGTTGGCTACACCTTC	.	TRBV18	TRBJ1-2	TRBD1
CASSQEGTSGSGEQYF	TGTGCCAGCAGCCAAGAAGGGACTAGCGGATCGGGGGAGCAGTACTTC	.	TRBV4-2	TRBJ2-7	TRBD2
CAWSIQLGRGDTQYF	TGTGCCTGGAGTATCCAGCTGGGACGGGGGGATACGCAGTATTTT	.	TRBV30	TRBJ2-3	.
CASERDRDEKLFF	TGTGCCAGTGAGAGGGACAGGGATGAAAAACTGTTTTTT	.	TRBV6-5	TRBJ1-4	TRBD1
CASSGAATNEKLFF	TGTGCCAGCTCGGGGGCTGCAACTAATGAAAAACTGTTTTTT	.	TRBV18	TRBJ1-4	.
CASSRGTDYGYTF	TGTGCCAGCAGCCGGGGGACAGACTATGGCTACACCTTC	.	TRBV7-9	TRBJ1-2	TRBD1
CASIRDRGQETQYF	TGTGCCAGCATCCGGGACAGGGGGCAGGAGACCCAGTACTTC	.	TRBV6-5	TRBJ2-5	TRBD1
CASSLGRQGTSYEQYF	TGTGCCAGCAGCTTAGGGAGGCAGGGGACTTCCTACGAGCAGTACTTC	.	TRBV7-2	TRBJ2-7	.
CASSDRHGGGETQYF	TGTGCCAGCAGCGACAGGCACGGGGGTGGTGAGACCCAGTACTTC	.	TRBV6-6	TRBJ2-5	.
CASSIAGQLNSPLHF	TGTGCCAGTAGTATCGCTGGACAGCTTAATTCACCCCTCCACTTT	.	TRBV19	TRBJ1-6	.
CASSVSALNTEAFF	TGTGCCAGTAGTGTTTCGGCCTTGAACACTGAAGCTTTCTTT	.	TRBV19	TRBJ1-1	.
CASSQGPRGNNYEQYF	TGTGCCAGCAGCCAAGGACCCAGGGGAAACAATTACGAGCAGTACTTC	.	TRBV14	TRBJ2-7	.
CAWSPGPNQPQHF	TGTGCCTGGAGCCCGGGACCAAATCAGCCCCAGCATTTT	.	TRBV30	TRBJ1-5	.
CATSDPGTGSGGYTF	TGTGCCACCAGTGACCCCGGGACAGGGAGTGGGGGCTACACCTTC	.	TRBV24-1	TRBJ1-2	TRBD1
CASSPGQGFTEAFF	TGTGCCAGCAGCCCGGGACAGGGCTTCACTGAAGCTTTCTTT	few	TRBV7-2	TRBJ1-1	TRBD1
CASSSRGLAGSTDTQYF	TGCGCCAGCAGCTCCAGGGGACTAGCGGGGAGCACAGATACGCAGTATTTT	.	TRBV5-1	TRBJ2-3	TRBD2
CASEGGNQPQHF	TGTGCTAGTGAAGGGGGGAATCAGCCCCAGCATTTT	.	TRBV12-5	TRBJ1-5	.
CASSEGFTGSNQPQHF	TGTGCCAGCAGTGAGGGTTTTACGGGGAGCAATCAGCCCCAGCATTTT	.	TRBV2	TRBJ1-5	.
CASSLAGEPHEQYF	TGTGCCAGCAGCTTGGCCGGGGAGCCTCACGAGCAGTACTTC	.	TRBV5-5	TRBJ2-7	.
CASGEGQIRTEAFF	TGCGCCAGTGGAGAGGGACAAATCCGGACTGAAGCTTTCTTT	.	TRBV5-1	TRBJ1-1	.
CASSIDRGNQPQHF	TGTGCCAGTAGTATAGATAGGGGCAATCAGCCCCAGCATTTT	.	TRBV19	TRBJ1-5	.
CASSLLGNTIYF	TGTGCCAGCAGCTTATTAGGAAACACCATATATTTT	few	TRBV7-9	TRBJ1-3	.
CASSPTGRETQYF	TGCGCCAGCAGCCCCACCGGGCGGGAGACCCAGTACTTC	.	TRBV5-1	TRBJ2-5	.
CAISAQAGGLAKNIQYF	TGTGCCATCAGTGCACAAGCGGGGGGGTTAGCCAAAAACATTCAGTACTTC	.	TRBV10-3	TRBJ2-4	TRBD2
CAWSVGQGAYYEQYF	TGTGCCTGGAGTGTAGGACAGGGGGCTTACTACGAGCAGTACTTC	.	TRBV30	TRBJ2-7	TRBD1
CASSHAYGRDYGYTF	TGCGCCAGCAGCCACGCTTACGGACGGGACTATGGCTACACCTTC	.	TRBV4-3	TRBJ1-2	.
CASSYDRSYEQYF	TGTGCCAGCAGTTACGACCGATCCTACGAGCAGTACTTC	.	TRBV6-2/TRBV6-3	TRBJ2-7	.
CASSDPRGAGANVLTF	TGTGCCAGCAGTGACCCTCGTGGGGCTGGGGCCAACGTCCTGACTTTC	.	TRBV6-1	TRBJ2-6	.